This record covers a single TCR beta chain. Its cognate antigen is unknown. The data were obtained in a study of CD8+ T cells in alopecia areata. Background on the study: Tofacitinib administration persisted for 6 to 18 months, succeeded by 6 months off drug.

Study findings and constraints: Amid tofacitinib therapy, many expanded lesional clones stayed present in scalp and blood. Tofacitinib significantly reduced both scalp clonality and expanded CD8+ clones among the top 100.

Germline CDR1 reads LGHNA; CDR2 reads YSLEER. This CDR3 is built from 14 residues. V gave up 3 bases and J gave up 7 bases, with 13 bases separating them. This sample's treatment: oral pan-JAK inhibitor, 5-10 mg twice daily. Researchers gathered lesional scalp punch biopsies and peripheral blood from patients with alopecia areata. RNA, once extracted, was reverse transcribed into cDNA for use as the sequencing template. Clones were read by immunoSEQ multiplex PCR, and TCRdb kept only the in-frame ones, dropping some. The data show fewer than 110,000 clones, roughly 84% seen once. Sample: CD8+ T cells sorted from blood, taken at week 24, from a patient treated with tofacitinib. The TCR was taken from a human donor with alopecia areata. The chain employs TRBV4-3 and TRBJ2-1; weak D call: TRBD1 (6 bases). CDR3 coding DNA: TGCGCCAGCAGCCACCCGAACAGGGAAAATGAGCAGTTCTTC. This translates into CASSHPNRENEQFF.